The clone carrying this T cell receptor beta chain was found many times. Its antigen is not identified. This sample is drawn from a study of T-cell memory formation after mild COVID-19. Study information: Clusters of TCRs were largely donor specific.

Study-wide points: Clones shrinking from day 15 to 85 showed even CD4/CD8 mixes; later expanders tilted CD4+. Among CD4+ contracting clones, most were CM and EM, and CD8+ ones EMRA.

Researchers used 5'RACE with constant-segment primers to make TCR alpha and TCR beta cDNA libraries that carry sample barcodes and UMIs. TCRdb processed the 5' RACE reads anew with MiXCR; each CDR3 protein has one entry. The table shows 120,000 to 150,000 distinct CDR3 sequences, with under 7% occurring only once. The CDR3 sequence is 16 residues long. V shed 0 bases and J shed 6 bases, with 12 bases lying between them. Germline-derived CDR1 and CDR2 are LGHDT and YNNKEL (reference sequence). This chain uses TRBV3-1 with TRBJ1-6, with no clear D. Sample: PBMCs or a T cell subset sorted from them (not recorded which). The sequence derives from an adult woman who had mild COVID-19 (a few samples of this study predate the infection). Cell type and time point are not known. The CDR3 loop reads CASSQDRPPVNSPLHF. The CDR3 DNA sequence: TGTGCCAGCAGCCAAGATCGCCCGCCCGTTAATTCACCCCTCCACTTT.